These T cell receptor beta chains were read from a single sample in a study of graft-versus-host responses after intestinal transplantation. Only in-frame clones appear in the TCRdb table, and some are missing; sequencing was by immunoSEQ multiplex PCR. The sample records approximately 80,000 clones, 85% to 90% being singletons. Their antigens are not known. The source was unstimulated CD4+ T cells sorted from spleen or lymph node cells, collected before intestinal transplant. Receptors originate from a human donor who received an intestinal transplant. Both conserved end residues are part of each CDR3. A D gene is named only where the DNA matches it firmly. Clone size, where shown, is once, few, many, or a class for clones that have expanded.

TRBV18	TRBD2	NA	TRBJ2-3	CASSRLAGGSDTQYF	TGTGCCAGCTCACGACTAGCGGGAGGGTCGGATACGCAGTATTTT
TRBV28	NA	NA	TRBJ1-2	CASSPPRGARGYTF	TGTGCCAGCAGTCCACCACGCGGGGCAAGAGGCTACACCTTC
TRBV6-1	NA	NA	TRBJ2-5	CASNVQGYLSETQYF	TGTGCCAGCAATGTGCAGGGATACCTTTCGGAGACCCAGTACTTC
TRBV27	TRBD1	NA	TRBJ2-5	CASSSQGVEETQYF	TGTGCCAGCAGTTCCCAGGGGGTAGAAGAGACCCAGTACTTC
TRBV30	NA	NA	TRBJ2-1	CAWLPGHNNEQFF	TGTGCCTGGCTTCCGGGACACAACAATGAGCAGTTCTTC
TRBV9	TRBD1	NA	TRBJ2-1	CASSATGVRDNEQFF	TGTGCCAGCAGCGCGACAGGGGTGAGAGACAATGAGCAGTTCTTC
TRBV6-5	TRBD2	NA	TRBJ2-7	CASSPRGGRPEQYF	TGTGCCAGCAGCCCACGCGGGGGGCGCCCCGAGCAGTACTTC
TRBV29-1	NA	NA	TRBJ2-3	CSAKPRLSTDTQYF	TGCAGCGCCAAGCCCAGGCTATCTACAGATACGCAGTATTTT
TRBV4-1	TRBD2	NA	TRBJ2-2	CASSQMWGGGELFF	TGCGCCAGCAGCCAAATGTGGGGGGGCGGGGAGCTGTTTTTT
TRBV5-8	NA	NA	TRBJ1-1	CASSLARTEAFF	TGTGCCAGCAGCTTGGCCCGTACTGAAGCTTTCTTT
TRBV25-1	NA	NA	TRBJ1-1	CASSELRDTEAFF	TGTGCCAGCAGTGAATTGCGGGACACTGAAGCTTTCTTT
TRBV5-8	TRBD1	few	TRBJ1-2	CASRPTGLYGYTF	TGTGCCAGCAGGCCGACAGGGTTGTATGGCTACACCTTC
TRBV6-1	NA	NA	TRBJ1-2	CATRTASNYGYTF	TGTGCCACGAGGACAGCCTCTAACTATGGCTACACCTTC
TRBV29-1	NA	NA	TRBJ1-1	CSVQAGKTEAFF	TGCAGCGTCCAGGCAGGGAAAACTGAAGCTTTCTTT
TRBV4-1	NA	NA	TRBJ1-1	CASSQHGSGLVNTEAFF	TGCGCCAGCAGCCAACATGGGTCCGGACTCGTGAACACTGAAGCTTTCTTT
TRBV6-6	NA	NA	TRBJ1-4	CASRRVGEKLFF	TGTGCCAGCAGGAGGGTCGGGGAAAAACTGTTTTTT
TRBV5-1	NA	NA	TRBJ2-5	CASSLEGRETQYF	TGCGCCAGCAGCTTGGAAGGGAGAGAGACCCAGTACTTC
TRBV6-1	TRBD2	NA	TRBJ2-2	CASLGEGRTGELFF	TGTGCCAGTCTTGGGGAGGGCCGGACCGGGGAGCTGTTTTTT
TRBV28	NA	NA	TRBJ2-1	CASEGGRTRYNEQFF	TGTGCCAGCGAAGGGGGTAGGACCCGTTACAATGAGCAGTTCTTC
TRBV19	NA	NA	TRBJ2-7	CASSRTLGYEQYF	TGTGCCAGTAGTAGAACTCTAGGATACGAGCAGTACTTC
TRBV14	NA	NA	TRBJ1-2	CASSQANYGYTF	TGTGCCAGCAGCCAAGCAAACTATGGCTACACCTTC
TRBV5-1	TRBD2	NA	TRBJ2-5	CASTNLAGGKETQYF	TGCGCCAGCACGAATTTAGCGGGAGGAAAAGAGACCCAGTACTTC
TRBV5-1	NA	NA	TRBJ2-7	CASSLQGSYEQYF	TGCGCCAGCAGCTTGCAGGGCTCCTACGAGCAGTACTTC
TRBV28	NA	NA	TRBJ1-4	CASSRTVGFNEKLFF	TGTGCCAGCAGTCGGACAGTCGGGTTTAATGAAAAACTGTTTTTT
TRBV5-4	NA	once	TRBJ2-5	CASSLGALQETQYF	TGTGCCAGCAGCTTGGGGGCGCTGCAAGAGACCCAGTACTTC
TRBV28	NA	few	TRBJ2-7	CASRPLQTGTYEQYF	TGTGCCAGCAGACCCCTTCAGACAGGTACCTACGAGCAGTACTTC
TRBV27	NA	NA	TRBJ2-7	CASSLYPGPYEQYF	TGTGCCAGCAGTTTGTACCCAGGCCCCTACGAGCAGTACTTC
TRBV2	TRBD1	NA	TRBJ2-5	CASSRTGGGAQYF	TGTGCCAGCAGCAGGACAGGAGGTGGGGCCCAGTACTTC
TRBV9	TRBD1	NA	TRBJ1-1	CASSPGTGSGTEAFF	TGTGCCAGCAGCCCGGGGACAGGGAGTGGCACTGAAGCTTTCTTT
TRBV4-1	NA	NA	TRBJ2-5	CASSQDGISAQETQYF	TGCGCCAGCAGCCAAGATGGGATTAGCGCCCAAGAGACCCAGTACTTC
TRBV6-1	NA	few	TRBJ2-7	CASARGPNLSYEQYF	TGTGCCAGCGCAAGAGGGCCCAACCTCTCCTACGAGCAGTACTTC
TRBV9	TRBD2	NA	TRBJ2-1	CASSAGLAHYNEQFF	TGTGCCAGCAGCGCAGGACTAGCGCATTACAATGAGCAGTTCTTC
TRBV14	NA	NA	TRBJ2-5	CASSRRNGETQYF	TGTGCCAGCAGCCGACGGAACGGGGAGACCCAGTACTTC
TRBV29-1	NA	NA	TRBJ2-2	CSVAGDRNTGELFF	TGCAGCGTTGCAGGGGATAGGAACACCGGGGAGCTGTTTTTT
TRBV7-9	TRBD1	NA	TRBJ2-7	CASSLGAGGRDEQYF	TGTGCCAGCAGCTTAGGGGCAGGGGGCAGGGACGAGCAGTACTTC
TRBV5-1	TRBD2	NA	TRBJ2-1	CASSRRSGDLYNEQFF	TGCGCCAGCAGCCGCCGTAGCGGGGACTTATACAATGAGCAGTTCTTC
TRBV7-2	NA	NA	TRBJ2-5	CASSSPLQETQYF	TGTGCCAGCAGCTCACCACTCCAAGAGACCCAGTACTTC
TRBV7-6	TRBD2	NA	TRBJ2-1	CASNLGTRYEQFF	TGTGCCAGCAACTTAGGGACTAGATACGAGCAGTTCTTC
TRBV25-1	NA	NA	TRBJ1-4	CASAQGREKLFF	TGTGCCAGCGCCCAGGGAAGGGAAAAACTGTTTTTT
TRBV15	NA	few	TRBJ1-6	CATSSAGNSPLHF	TGTGCCACCAGCAGCGCAGGGAATTCACCCCTCCACTTT
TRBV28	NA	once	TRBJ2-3	CASSPPSEDTQYF	TGTGCCAGCAGTCCCCCAAGCGAAGATACGCAGTATTTT
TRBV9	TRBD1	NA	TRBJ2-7	CASSASWTGGNEQYF	TGTGCCAGCAGCGCCTCTTGGACAGGGGGCAACGAGCAGTACTTC
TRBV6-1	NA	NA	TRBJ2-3	CASTRTVLTDTQYF	TGTGCCAGCACGCGGACAGTTCTCACAGATACGCAGTATTTT
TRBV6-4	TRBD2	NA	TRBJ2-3	CASRVRGTADTQYF	TGTGCCAGCAGAGTGCGGGGGACGGCAGATACGCAGTATTTT
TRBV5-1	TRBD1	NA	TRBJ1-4	CASSQDRVDEKLFF	TGCGCCAGCAGCCAGGACAGGGTAGATGAAAAACTGTTTTTT
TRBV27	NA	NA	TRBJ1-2	CASSLGLLPHNYGYTF	TGTGCCAGCAGTTTAGGTTTACTCCCCCACAACTATGGCTACACCTTC
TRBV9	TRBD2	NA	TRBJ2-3	CASSVDPGGLVTDTQYF	TGTGCCAGCAGCGTAGATCCAGGAGGACTAGTAACAGATACGCAGTATTTT
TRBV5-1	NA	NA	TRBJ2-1	CASSFGESSYNEQFF	TGCGCCAGCAGCTTCGGGGAAAGCTCCTACAATGAGCAGTTCTTC
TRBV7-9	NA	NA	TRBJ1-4	CASSLNHRRVGEKLFF	TGTGCCAGCAGCCTCAATCACCGACGGGTGGGTGAAAAACTGTTTTTT
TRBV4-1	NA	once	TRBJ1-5	CASNPTDSYSNQPQHF	TGCGCCAGCAACCCTACGGACAGTTATAGCAATCAGCCCCAGCATTTT
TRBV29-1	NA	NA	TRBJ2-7	CSVAGLGRRYEQYF	TGCAGCGTTGCAGGACTCGGGCGGCGCTACGAGCAGTACTTC
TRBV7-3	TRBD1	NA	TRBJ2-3	CASSPWGQGVSTDTQYF	TGTGCCAGCAGCCCTTGGGGACAGGGTGTTAGCACAGATACGCAGTATTTT
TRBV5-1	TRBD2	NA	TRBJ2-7	CASSLAGGTYEQYF	TGCGCCAGCAGTCTAGCGGGAGGGACCTACGAGCAGTACTTC
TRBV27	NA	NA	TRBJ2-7	CASAFERGSDEQYF	TGTGCCAGCGCATTCGAAAGGGGGTCGGACGAGCAGTACTTC
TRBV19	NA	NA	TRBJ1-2	CASSVTAIANYGYTF	TGTGCCAGTAGTGTTACAGCCATAGCTAACTATGGCTACACCTTC
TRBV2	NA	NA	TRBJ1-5	CASSSQFREVGVNQPQHF	TGTGCCAGCAGTTCCCAGTTTAGAGAGGTAGGGGTTAATCAGCCCCAGCATTTT